These T cell receptor beta chains were read from a single sample in a study of PD-1 blockade in mismatch repair-deficient tumors. This table comes from immunoSEQ multiplex PCR, and its TCRdb copy is limited to in-frame clones, with some not included. The sample has tens of thousands of clones; over 75% are singletons. The material sequenced was peripheral blood, taken 12 weeks after starting pembrolizumab. These receptors were taken from an adult with mismatch repair-deficient cancer. Each CDR3 is given with its conserved first and last residue. A D gene is named only where the DNA matches it firmly. Size tells how often a clone was seen (once, few, many) or the class of an expanded clone, and some rows leave it out.

v_call	clone_size	d_call	j_call	cdr3_aa	cdr3_nt
TRBV28	NA	NA	TRBJ1-5	CASSSTEYSNQPQHF	TGTGCCAGCAGCTCGACAGAGTATAGCAATCAGCCCCAGCATTTT
TRBV30	few	TRBD1	TRBJ2-2	CARRDRGATGELFF	TGTGCCCGAAGGGACAGGGGGGCCACCGGGGAGCTGTTTTTT
TRBV11-3	NA	NA	TRBJ2-5	CASSVGSGWGETQYF	TGTGCCAGCAGCGTCGGTAGCGGTTGGGGGGAGACCCAGTACTTC
TRBV14	few	TRBD1	TRBJ1-2	CASSLRQGVGYTF	TGTGCCAGCAGCCTCAGACAGGGGGTCGGCTACACCTTC
TRBV9	NA	NA	TRBJ2-3	CASSVEGSTDTQYF	TGTGCCAGCAGCGTAGAGGGAAGCACAGATACGCAGTATTTT
TRBV7-9	NA	NA	TRBJ2-7	CASSDTGLEQYF	TGTGCCAGCAGCGACACAGGGCTCGAGCAGTACTTC
TRBV15	NA	TRBD1	TRBJ2-5	CATSRPTGAQETQYF	TGTGCCACCAGCAGACCTACAGGGGCCCAAGAGACCCAGTACTTC
TRBV19	NA	TRBD1	TRBJ2-2	CSTGTGTGELFF	TGCAGTACAGGGACAGGCACCGGGGAGCTGTTTTTT
TRBV4-1	NA	NA	TRBJ2-3	CASSQTSTDTQYF	TGCGCCAGCAGCCAAACCAGCACAGATACGCAGTATTTT
TRBV6-5	once	TRBD1	TRBJ1-1	CASRSNGQGYTEAFF	TGTGCCAGCAGATCCAACGGACAGGGCTATACTGAAGCTTTCTTT
TRBV9	NA	NA	TRBJ2-3	CASSPQVTDTQYF	TGTGCCAGCAGCCCCCAGGTCACAGATACGCAGTATTTT
TRBV11-2	NA	TRBD2	TRBJ2-7	CASSLGLAGSVREQYF	TGTGCCAGCAGCTTAGGCCTAGCGGGATCCGTTCGAGAGCAGTACTTC
TRBV7-8	NA	NA	TRBJ2-1	CASSLVHEQFF	TGTGCCAGCAGCTTAGTTCATGAGCAGTTCTTC
TRBV7-3	NA	TRBD1	TRBJ2-2	CASTNKQGANTGELFF	TGTGCCAGCACCAATAAACAGGGGGCGAACACCGGGGAGCTGTTTTTT
TRBV7-2	NA	NA	TRBJ1-2	CASSPLIGGSGYTF	TGTGCCAGCAGCCCCCTGATAGGGGGTTCCGGCTACACCTTC
TRBV27	NA	NA	TRBJ2-3	CASSLYSGGSNTDTQYF	TGTGCCAGCAGTTTATATTCAGGTGGGAGTAACACAGATACGCAGTATTTT
TRBV27	NA	TRBD1	TRBJ1-2	CATYTVTGGNYGYTF	TGTGCCACCTATACCGTTACAGGGGGCAACTATGGCTACACCTTC
TRBV6-5	NA	TRBD1	TRBJ2-1	CASSLDRGSYNEQFF	TGTGCCAGCAGCCTCGACAGGGGTTCCTACAATGAGCAGTTCTTC
TRBV2	NA	NA	TRBJ2-2	CASSEGSPNTGELFF	TGTGCCAGCAGTGAGGGCAGCCCGAACACCGGGGAGCTGTTTTTT
TRBV7-6	NA	NA	TRBJ1-1	CASSPKPGDGRLGEAFF	TGTGCCAGCAGCCCGAAGCCCGGGGATGGACGGCTGGGAGAAGCTTTCTTT
TRBV12-5	NA	NA	TRBJ2-3	CASGPFPGASTDTQYF	TGTGCTAGTGGACCCTTCCCAGGGGCCAGCACAGATACGCAGTATTTT
TRBV30	NA	NA	TRBJ2-7	CAWSVRPYEQYF	TGTGCCTGGAGTGTTCGGCCCTACGAGCAGTACTTC
TRBV19	once	NA	TRBJ1-5	CASSFDSTNQPQHF	TGTGCCAGTAGTTTTGACAGCACCAATCAGCCCCAGCATTTT
TRBV4-3	NA	TRBD2	TRBJ2-3	CASSQGSGMDTQYF	TGCGCCAGCAGCCAAGGCAGCGGGATGGATACGCAGTATTTT
TRBV6-5	NA	NA	TRBJ1-1	CASSYSPGENTEAFF	TGTGCCAGCAGTTATAGCCCGGGCGAGAACACTGAAGCTTTCTTT
TRBV4-2	NA	NA	TRBJ2-1	CASSSRGLAVYNEQFF	TGTGCCAGCAGCTCCCGGGGGCTAGCGGTCTACAATGAGCAGTTCTTC
TRBV13	NA	NA	TRBJ2-1	CASSLWRDEQFF	TGTGCCAGCAGCTTATGGCGGGATGAGCAGTTCTTC
TRBV4-2	NA	TRBD1	TRBJ1-4	CASSQDGDRGLEKLFF	TGTGCCAGCAGCCAAGATGGGGACAGGGGGCTGGAAAAACTGTTTTTT
TRBV7-9	NA	NA	TRBJ1-5	CASSLFAGNSNQPQHF	TGTGCCAGCAGCTTATTCGCGGGTAATAGCAATCAGCCCCAGCATTTT
TRBV6-1	NA	TRBD1	TRBJ1-4	CASSRQGSEKLFF	TGTGCCAGCAGTCGACAGGGGAGTGAAAAACTGTTTTTT
TRBV4-1	NA	TRBD2	TRBJ2-7	CASSQLAGGRHEQYF	TGCGCCAGCAGCCAGCTAGCGGGAGGGCGCCACGAGCAGTACTTC
TRBV11-2	NA	NA	TRBJ1-5	CASSLEPNSNQPQHF	TGTGCCAGCAGCTTAGAGCCTAATAGCAATCAGCCCCAGCATTTT
TRBV27	NA	NA	TRBJ1-2	CASSAAGGGASGYTF	TGTGCCAGCAGTGCGGCAGGCGGGGGCGCGAGTGGCTACACCTTC
TRBV7-9	NA	TRBD2	TRBJ2-1	CASSLTSGEQFF	TGTGCCAGCAGCTTGACTAGCGGTGAGCAGTTCTTC
TRBV6-6	NA	NA	TRBJ2-1	CASSAGSSYNEQFF	TGTGCCAGCAGCGCGGGGAGTAGTTACAATGAGCAGTTCTTC
TRBV29-1	few	NA	TRBJ2-2	CSARDKPNTGELFF	TGCAGCGCCCGGGACAAACCGAACACCGGGGAGCTGTTTTTT
TRBV30	NA	TRBD1	TRBJ2-1	CAWSPGQGRLSGNEQFF	TGTGCCTGGAGCCCCGGACAGGGAAGATTGTCGGGCAATGAGCAGTTCTTC
TRBV11-2	NA	NA	TRBJ1-1	CASSFGRNTEAFF	TGTGCCAGCAGCTTTGGCAGGAACACTGAAGCTTTCTTT
TRBV18	once	NA	TRBJ2-5	CASSIGRNQETQYF	TGTGCCAGCTCCATCGGACGGAATCAAGAGACCCAGTACTTC
TRBV6-5	once	NA	TRBJ2-6	CATHPPGSGANVLTF	TGTGCCACCCACCCGCCAGGCTCTGGGGCCAACGTCCTGACTTTC
TRBV10-2	once	TRBD2	TRBJ2-7	CASSEGSGKYEQYF	TGCGCCAGCAGTGAAGGTAGCGGGAAGTACGAGCAGTACTTC
TRBV27	NA	NA	TRBJ2-7	CASWDGPTYEQYF	TGTGCCAGCTGGGACGGGCCTACCTACGAGCAGTACTTC